This TCR beta chain emerged from a study of resident and recirculating memory T cells in vitiligo. Study information: Each patient gave two lesional and two nonlesional epidermal shave biopsies, plus PBMCs.

The CDR3 consists of 16 residues. TCRdb's table, derived via immunoSEQ multiplex PCR, lists solely in-frame clones and lacks some. The sample yields 75,000 to 85,000 clones, approximately 90% seen once. Study-level findings and limits: No unique dominant TCR clone was found in vitiligo lesions.

As regards this clone: No antigen is known for it.

The sequenced sample was blood. This clonotype was sampled from a male donor with vitiligo. This chain links TRBV21-1 with TRBJ1-3. TRBV21-1 is designated a pseudogene. The CDR3 DNA sequence: TGTGCCAGCAGCGAAAGTGGGGGGGACACCGTCATAACCATATATTTT. Its protein product is CASSESGGDTVITIYF.